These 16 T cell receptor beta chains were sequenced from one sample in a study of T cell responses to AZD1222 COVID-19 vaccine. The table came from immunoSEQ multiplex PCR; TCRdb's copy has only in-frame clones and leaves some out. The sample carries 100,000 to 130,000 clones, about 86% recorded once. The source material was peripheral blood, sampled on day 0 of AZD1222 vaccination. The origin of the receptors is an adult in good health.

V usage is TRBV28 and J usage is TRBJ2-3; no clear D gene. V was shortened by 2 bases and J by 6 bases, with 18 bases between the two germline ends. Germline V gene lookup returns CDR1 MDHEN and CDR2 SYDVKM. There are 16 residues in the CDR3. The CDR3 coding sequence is TGTGCCAGCAGTTTAAGAGGAAATGAGGCGCGGGATACGCAGTATTTT. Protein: CASSLRGNEARDTQYF.

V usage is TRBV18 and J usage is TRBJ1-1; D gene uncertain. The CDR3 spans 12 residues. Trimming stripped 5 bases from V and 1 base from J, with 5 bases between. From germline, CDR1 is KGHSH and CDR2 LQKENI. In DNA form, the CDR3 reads TGTGCCAGCTCAATGGGGAACACTGAAGCTTTCTTT. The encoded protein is CASSMGNTEAFF.

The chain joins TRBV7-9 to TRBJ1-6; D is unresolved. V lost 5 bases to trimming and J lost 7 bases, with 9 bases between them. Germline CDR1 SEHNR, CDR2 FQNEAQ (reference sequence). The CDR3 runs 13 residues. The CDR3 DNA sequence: TGTGCCAGCAGCGAGGGAGCGAATTCACCCCTCCACTTT. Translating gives CASSEGANSPLHF. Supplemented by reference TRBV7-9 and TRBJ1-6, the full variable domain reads DTGVSQNPRHKITKRGQNVTFRCDPISEHNRLYWYRQTLGQGPEFLTYFQNEAQLEKSRLLSDRFSAERPKGSFSTLEIQRTEQGDSAMYLCASSEGANSPLHFGNGTRLTVT.

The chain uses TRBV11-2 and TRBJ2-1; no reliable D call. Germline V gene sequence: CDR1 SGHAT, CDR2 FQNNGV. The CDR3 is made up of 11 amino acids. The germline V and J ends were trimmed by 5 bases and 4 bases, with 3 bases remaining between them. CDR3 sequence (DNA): TGTGCCAGCAGCGTATACAATGAGCAGTTCTTC. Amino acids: CASSVYNEQFF.

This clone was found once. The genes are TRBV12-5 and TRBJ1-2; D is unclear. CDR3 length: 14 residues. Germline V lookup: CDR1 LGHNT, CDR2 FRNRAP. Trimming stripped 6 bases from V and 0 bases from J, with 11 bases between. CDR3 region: CASGQSRPNYGYTF. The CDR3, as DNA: TGTGCTAGTGGGCAGAGTAGACCTAACTATGGCTACACCTTC.

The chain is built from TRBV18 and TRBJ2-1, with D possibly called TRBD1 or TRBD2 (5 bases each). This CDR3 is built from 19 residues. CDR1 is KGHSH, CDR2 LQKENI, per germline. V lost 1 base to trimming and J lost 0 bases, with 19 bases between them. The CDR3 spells CASSPRGRGEGRSYNEQFF. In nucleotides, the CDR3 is TGTGCCAGCTCACCACGGGGACGGGGCGAGGGTCGCTCCTACAATGAGCAGTTCTTC.

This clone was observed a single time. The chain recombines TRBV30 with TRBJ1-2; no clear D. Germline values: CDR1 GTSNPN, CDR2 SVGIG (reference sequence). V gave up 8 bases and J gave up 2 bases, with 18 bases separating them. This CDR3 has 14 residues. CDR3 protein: CAHTLPGRNYGYTF. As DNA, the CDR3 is TGTGCCCACACCCTTCCCGGACGGAACTATGGCTACACCTTC. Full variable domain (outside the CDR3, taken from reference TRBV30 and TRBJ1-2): SQTIHQWPATLVQPVGSPLSLECTVEGTSNPNLYWYRQAAGRGLQLLFYSVGIGQISSEVPQNLSASRPQDRQFILSSKKLLLSDSGFYLCAHTLPGRNYGYTFGSGTRLTVV.

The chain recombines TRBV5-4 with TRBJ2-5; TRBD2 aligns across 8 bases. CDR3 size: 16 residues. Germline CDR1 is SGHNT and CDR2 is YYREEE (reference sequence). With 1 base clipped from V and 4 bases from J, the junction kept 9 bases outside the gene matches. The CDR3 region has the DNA TGTGCCAGCAGCTTGAACAACGGGGGGGCCGTAGAGACCCAGTACTTC. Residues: CASSLNNGGAVETQYF.

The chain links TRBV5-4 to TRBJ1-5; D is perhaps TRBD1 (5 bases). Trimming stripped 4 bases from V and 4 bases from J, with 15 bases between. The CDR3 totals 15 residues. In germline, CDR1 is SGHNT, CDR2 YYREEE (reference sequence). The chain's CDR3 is CASSLDGTQNQPQHF. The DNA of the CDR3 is TGTGCCAGCAGCCTGGACGGGACTCAGAATCAGCCCCAGCATTTT.

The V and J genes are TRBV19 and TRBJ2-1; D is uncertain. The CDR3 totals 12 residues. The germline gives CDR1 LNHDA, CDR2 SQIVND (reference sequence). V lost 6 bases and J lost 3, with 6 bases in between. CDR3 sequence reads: CASRSGYNEQFF. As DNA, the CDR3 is TGTGCCAGTAGGTCAGGCTACAATGAGCAGTTCTTC.

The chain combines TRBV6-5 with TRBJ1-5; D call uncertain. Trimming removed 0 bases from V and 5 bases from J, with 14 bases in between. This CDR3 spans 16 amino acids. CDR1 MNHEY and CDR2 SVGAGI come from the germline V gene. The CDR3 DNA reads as TGTGCCAGCAGTTACTCTACAGCGAGACGGCATCAGCCCCAGCATTTT. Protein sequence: CASSYSTARRHQPQHF.

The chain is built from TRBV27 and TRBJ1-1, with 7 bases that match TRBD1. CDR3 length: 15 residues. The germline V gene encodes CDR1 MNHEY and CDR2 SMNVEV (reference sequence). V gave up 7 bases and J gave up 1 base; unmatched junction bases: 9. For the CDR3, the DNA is TGTGCCAGCACCTCGACAGGGCTCAAGAACACTGAAGCTTTCTTT. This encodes CASTSTGLKNTEAFF.

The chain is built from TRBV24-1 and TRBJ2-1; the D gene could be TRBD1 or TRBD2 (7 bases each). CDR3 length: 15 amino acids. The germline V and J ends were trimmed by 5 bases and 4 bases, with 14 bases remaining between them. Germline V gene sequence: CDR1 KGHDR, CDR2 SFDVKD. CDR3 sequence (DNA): TGTGCCACCAGTGTCAGGGGGGGCAGGTACAATGAGCAGTTCTTC. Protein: CATSVRGGRYNEQFF.

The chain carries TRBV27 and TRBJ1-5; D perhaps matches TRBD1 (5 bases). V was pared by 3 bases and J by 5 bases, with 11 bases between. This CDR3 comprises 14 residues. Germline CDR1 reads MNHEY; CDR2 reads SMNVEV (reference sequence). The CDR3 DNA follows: TGTGCCAGCAGTTTTTTGGGGGATCATCAGCCCCAGCATTTT. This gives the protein CASSFLGDHQPQHF.

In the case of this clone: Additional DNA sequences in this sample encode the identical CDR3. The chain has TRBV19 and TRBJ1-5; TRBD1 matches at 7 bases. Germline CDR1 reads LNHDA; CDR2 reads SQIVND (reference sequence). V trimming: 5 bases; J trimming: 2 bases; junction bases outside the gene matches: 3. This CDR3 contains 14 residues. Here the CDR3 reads CASSGTGGNQPQHF. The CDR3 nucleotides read TGTGCCAGTAGTGGTACAGGGGGCAATCAGCCCCAGCATTTT.

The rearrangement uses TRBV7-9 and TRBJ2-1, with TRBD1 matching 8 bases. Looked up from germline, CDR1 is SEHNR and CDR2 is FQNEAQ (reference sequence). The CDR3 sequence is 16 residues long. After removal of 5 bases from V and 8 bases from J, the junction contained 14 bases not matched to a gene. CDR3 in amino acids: CASSLGGQGAGDEQFF. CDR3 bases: TGTGCCAGCAGCCTAGGGGGGCAGGGGGCTGGCGATGAGCAGTTCTTC.